This T cell receptor (beta chain) was profiled in a study of shared clonotypes between healthy human individuals. Profiling relied on immunoSEQ multiplex PCR, and the TCRdb table lists in-frame clones only, not all of them. Of approximately 95,000 clones in the sample, 67% were seen once. Comments on this clone: The target antigen is unknown.

Study-level results: Only blood underwent sampling, and tissue repertoires likely differ.

Per germline, CDR1 SEHNR and CDR2 FQNEAQ (reference sequence). V gave up 5 bases and J gave up 5 bases; unmatched junction bases: 9. The CDR3 spans 15 residues. Input material: memory CD8+ T cells sorted from blood. Subset denoted: CD45RO+ cells pooled with CCR7-negative TemRA cells. The sequence derives from a man in his thirties or forties in good health. The chain combines TRBV7-9 with TRBJ2-5; 9 bases line up with TRBD2. Here the CDR3 reads CASSQMTSGWETQYF. CDR3 DNA sequence: TGTGCCAGCAGCCAAATGACTAGCGGCTGGGAGACCCAGTACTTC.